Listed here are 27 T cell receptor beta chains from one sample, sequenced in a study of tumor-infiltrating lymphocytes in primary liver carcinoma. Extraction also yielded germline DNA, while blood RNA was obtained from unsorted whole blood. cDNA specific to TCR beta was made from around 470 ng of total RNA, with a constant-region primer employed for priming. Three-round nested multiplex PCR performed with slightly modified ARM-PCR produced the TCR beta libraries. TRBV1-TRBV30 forward primers paired with a C-beta reverse primer were used in the first two PCR rounds, which ran roughly 10 cycles each. Using its own MiXCR run on the multiplex PCR reads, TCRdb lists one record per CDR3 protein. The table lists roughly 330,000 distinct CDR3 sequences, almost 65% of them singletons. The specimen was peripheral blood. Receptors were obtained from a man aged 40-49 years with primary liver carcinoma and hepatitis B virus infection.

This clonotype has ten or more counts. The genes are TRBV29-1 and TRBJ1-1; maybe TRBD1 (6 bases). This CDR3 has 15 amino acids. Trimming removed 6 bases at V and 1 base at J, with 18 bases between. The germline CDR1 and CDR2 sequences are SQVTM and ANQGSEA. This CDR3 is CSVWGGQGENTEAFF. For the CDR3, the DNA is TGCAGCGTGTGGGGGGGGCAGGGCGAGAACACTGAAGCTTTCTTT.

This clonotype appeared a few times. At one end, the junction sequence differs from germline, possibly due to a read error. This chain links TRBV6-6 with TRBJ1-6; TRBD1 might be the D (5 bases). Germline V lookup: CDR1 MNHNY, CDR2 SVGAGI (reference sequence). This CDR3 spans 15 amino acids. The CDR3 sequence is CVSSSGGSYNSPLHF. The CDR3 nucleotides are TGTGTCAGCAGTTCGGGGGGTTCCTATAATTCACCCCTCCACTTT.

In this sample, this clonotype turned up a few times. One base away lies a much larger clone, so this may be a sequencing read error. V is TRBV29-1 and J is TRBJ2-7, with 11 bases that match TRBD2. The CDR3 length is 12 residues. The germline V gene encodes CDR1 SQVTM and CDR2 ANQGSEA. The DNA for the CDR3 is TGCGGCGTTACTAGCGGGAGTGACGAGCAGTACTTC. It is translated as CGVTSGSDEQYF.

The rearrangement links TRBV28 to TRBJ2-5, with unresolved D. CDR1 and CDR2 (germline): MDHEN, SYDVKM. The CDR3 consists of 16 residues. V gave up 7 bases and J gave up 2 bases, with 20 bases separating them. The CDR3 DNA follows: TGTGCCAGCAATCCCGGCGTTAGAGGAAGGCAAGAGACCCAGTACTTC. Its translation: CASNPGVRGRQETQYF. Variable domain in full (rest from reference TRBV28 and TRBJ2-5): DVKVTQSSRYLVKRTGEKVFLECVQDMDHENMFWYRQDPGLGLRLIYFSYDVKMKEKGDIPEGYSVSREKKERFSLILESASTNQTSMYLCASNPGVRGRQETQYFGPGTRLLVL.

In this sample, this clonotype turned up many times. This chain joins TRBV6-1 and TRBJ2-1; 13 positions agree with TRBD2. The CDR3 length is 15 residues. The V gene's germline CDR1 is MNHNS and CDR2 SASEGT. J gave up 7 bases and V 6 bases, and 6 bases lay outside the gene matches. The CDR3 is CASRALAGGGNEQFF. In DNA, the CDR3 is TGTGCCAGCAGAGCACTAGCGGGAGGGGGGAATGAGCAGTTCTTC.

This clonotype was seen a single time. A much larger clone differs by one base, so this may be a read error. This chain joins TRBV4-1 and TRBJ2-1; D not certain. Per the germline V gene, CDR1 is MGHRA and CDR2 is YSYEKL. The CDR3 is 14 residues long. The V end lost 0 bases, the J end lost 9 bases, and 12 bases lay between the germline ends. CDR3 loop: CASSQDIESVEQFF. DNA of the CDR3: TGCGCCAGCAGCCAAGATATAGAGAGTGTTGAGCAGTTCTTC.

This clonotype was counted a single time. One base away lies a much larger clone, so this may be a sequencing read error. This chain connects TRBV5-6 to TRBJ1-6; D not certain. V gave up 3 bases and J gave up 5 bases, with 15 bases separating them. Germline-derived CDR1 and CDR2 are SGHDT and YYEEEE. The CDR3 has 16 amino acids. This CDR3 reads CASSSIDTVNNSPLHF. For the CDR3, the DNA is TGTGCCAGCAGCTCTATAGATACGGTTAATAATTCACCCCTCCACTTT.

Details on this clonotype: One end of the junction is discordant with germline, which a read error may explain. The chain couples TRBV10-3 to TRBJ1-3; D unresolved. Germline CDR1 and CDR2: ENHRY and SYGVKD. CDR3 length: 14 residues. CDR3 loop: CAISPVSSGDTIYF. The CDR3 bases are TGTGCCATCTCCCCGGTAAGCTCTGGAGACACCATATATTTT.

As for this clonotype: A much larger clone sits a single nucleotide away, making a read error possible. CDR3 nucleotide sequence: TGTACCATCAGTGAGTGGGATAGCAATCAGCCCCAGCATTTT. Its protein is CTISEWDSNQPQHF. The chain combines TRBV10-3 with TRBJ1-5; D is uncertain. This CDR3 region has 14 residues. The germline CDR1 and CDR2 sequences are ENHRY and SYGVKD.

This clonotype occurred many times. The V gene is TRBV10-1, the J gene TRBJ2-7; D gene ambiguous. CDR1 and CDR2 from the germline V gene are WNHNN and SYGVQD (reference sequence). The CDR3 covers 12 residues. Trimming pared 5 bases from V and 7 bases from J, leaving 12 bases between. The CDR3 reads CASSILVLEQYF. CDR3 DNA: TGCGCCAGCAGTATTCTAGTCTTGGAGCAGTACTTC.

To note about this clonotype: Just one base apart from a much larger clone, this may be a read error. The chain links TRBV6-1 to TRBJ2-2; D gene uncertain. Trimming left V 2 bases short and J 9 bases short, with 16 bases between. The germline V gene encodes CDR1 MNHNS and CDR2 SASEGT. The CDR3 runs to 15 residues. The CDR3 DNA reads TGTGCCAGCAGTGAAATGAGACTCTGGACCAGGGAGCTGTTTTTT. Amino acids: CASSEMRLWTRELFF.

This clonotype is medium-sized in the sample. The rearrangement uses TRBV11-2 and TRBJ2-7; D is uncertain. CDR3 length equals 13 residues. The V end was cut by 1 base, the J end by 3 bases, with 7 bases between. The germline V gene encodes CDR1 SGHAT and CDR2 FQNNGV. The CDR3 here is CASSLAYSYEQYF. The CDR3, as DNA: TGTGCCAGCAGCTTAGCGTACAGCTACGAGCAGTACTTC.

To note about this clonotype: Given the absence of the conserved phenylalanine or tryptophan at the CDR3 end, a read error is likely. V and J are TRBV11-2 and TRBJ2-1, with 9 bases that match TRBD2. Germline V gives CDR1 SGHAT, CDR2 FQNNGV. There are 14 residues in the CDR3. The CDR3 spells CTSSTSGATIEQFL. DNA of the CDR3: TGTACCAGCTCGACTAGCGGAGCTACAATTGAGCAGTTCTTA.

J is TRBJ2-7 and V is TRBV10-1, with 9 bases matching TRBD1. Trimming cost V 7 bases and J 2 bases; bases outside gene matches: 6. The germline CDR1 and CDR2 sequences are WNHNN and SYGVQD (reference sequence). The CDR3 spans 14 residues. CDR3: CASNDWDRAYEQYF. For the CDR3, the DNA is TGCGCCAGCAATGATTGGGACAGGGCCTACGAGCAGTACTTC.

Note on this clonotype: A much larger clone is a single base away; this may be a read error. The chain employs TRBV6-6 and TRBJ2-7; TRBD2 matches 9 bases. Germline CDR1 is MNHNY and CDR2 is SVGAGI (reference sequence). The J segment lost 5 bases and the V segment lost 2 bases, leaving 10 bases of the junction unmatched. This CDR3 is 16 amino acids long. The CDR3 DNA reads as TGTGCCAGCAGTTACCTCAATAGCGGGAGAAACAACGAGCAGTACTTC. Its protein product is CASSYLNSGRNNEQYF.

This clonotype was observed a handful of times. The chain links TRBV12-3 or TRBV12-4 to TRBJ1-1; 9 bases line up with TRBD1. Trimming took 4 bases from V and 9 from J; bases not matched to a gene: 6. The CDR3 has 13 amino acids. CDR3 nucleotide sequence: TGTGCCAGCAGTTCCGGGACAGGGCCTCAAGCTTTCTTT. Translating it yields CASSSGTGPQAFF.

The chain combines TRBV28 with TRBJ1-2, with D perhaps matching TRBD1 (5 bases). The CDR3 sequence is 14 residues long. Trimming removed 8 bases at V and 2 bases at J, with 15 bases between. Germline V gene data show CDR1 as MDHEN and CDR2 as SYDVKM. The CDR3 DNA follows: TGTGCCAGCGATAAAGGGACCTCCAACTATGGCTACACCTTC. This codes for CASDKGTSNYGYTF.

Concerning this clonotype itself: The junction shows a germline mismatch at one end, possibly a read error. The chain uses TRBV6-2 or TRBV6-3 and TRBJ2-7; the D gene is possibly TRBD2 (6 bases). Germline values: CDR1 MNHEY, CDR2 SVGEGT. The CDR3 runs 16 residues. The CDR3 region has the DNA TGTGTCAGCAGTTACACCGGGACTCCCCTTTCTAGCGAGCAGTACTTC. Translation gives CVSSYTGTPLSSEQYF.

Of note for this clonotype: A read error is possible here, since a much larger clone lies one base away. The CDR3 does not close with the conserved phenylalanine or tryptophan, likely indicating a read error. The chain uses TRBV6-2 or TRBV6-3 and TRBJ2-1; 7 nucleotides line up with TRBD2. The germline CDR1 and CDR2 sequences are MNHEY and SVGEGT. With 0 bases clipped from V and 8 bases from J, the junction kept 13 bases outside the gene matches. CDR3 length equals 17 residues. CDR3 DNA sequence: TGTGCCAGCAGTTACTCGAGGGGCAGCGGGGCCGCCGATGAGCAGTTCATC. It specifies CASSYSRGSGAADEQFI.

This clonotype was observed a handful of times. The genes are TRBV28 and TRBJ2-7, with a weak D call TRBD2 (6 bases). The CDR3 totals 16 residues. The ends were cut back, 6 bases at V and 1 base at J, with 19 bases in the middle. CDR1 MDHEN and CDR2 SYDVKM come from the germline V gene. The CDR3 sequence is CASSFALAELSYEQYF. For the CDR3, the DNA is TGTGCCAGCAGCTTCGCACTAGCAGAGCTATCCTACGAGCAGTACTTC.

About this clonotype itself: With a much larger clone just one base away, this may be a read error. V gene TRBV12-3 or TRBV12-4 combines with J gene TRBJ2-7; D remains unclear. The CDR3 has 14 amino acids. Here the CDR3 DNA reads TGTGCCATCAGTACATCCAGAAGTGGTTACGAGCAGTACTTC. Residues: CAISTSRSGYEQYF.

This chain joins TRBV5-1 and TRBJ1-2; TRBD1 matches at 7 bases. Germline V CDR1 and CDR2: SGHRS, YFSETQ. Losses at the gene ends were 5 bases for V and 6 bases for J; bases not matched to a gene: 7. The CDR3 sequence is 13 residues long. CDR3 nucleotides: TGCGCCAGCAGACGAGACAGGGCCCATGGCTACACCTTC. It encodes CASRRDRAHGYTF.

There are many counts of this clonotype. This chain links TRBV5-6 with TRBJ2-3, with D tentatively TRBD2 (5 bases). The CDR3 runs 14 residues. Germline V gives CDR1 SGHDT, CDR2 YYEEEE. Deletions cut 2 bases from V and 4 bases from J, with 11 bases between. CDR3 sequence (DNA): TGTGCCAGCAGCTTAACGGGATGGGCAGATACGCAGTATTTT. Encoded protein: CASSLTGWADTQYF.

This clonotype was detected ten times or more. The rearrangement joins TRBV24-1 to TRBJ2-3; D gene ambiguous. Germline V lookup: CDR1 KGHDR, CDR2 SFDVKD. This CDR3 comprises 12 residues. Trimming took off 6 bases at V and 7 bases at J, with 10 bases between the two ends. The CDR3 sequence is CATSSRTNTQYF. Written as DNA, the CDR3 is TGTGCCACCAGTAGTAGGACCAATACGCAGTATTTT.

This clonotype was recorded only once. One end of the junction varies from germline; a read error may be responsible. The chain has TRBV11-2 and TRBJ2-7, with 9 nucleotides matching TRBD2. The CDR3 covers 16 residues. Per germline, CDR1 SGHAT and CDR2 FQNNGV. The DNA of the CDR3 is TGTGCCAGCAGCGTCCCCTCGGGACTAGCTTCCTACGGGCAGTACTTC. It codes for CASSVPSGLASYGQYF.

This clonotype occurred many times. This chain connects TRBV6-5 to TRBJ2-5, with TRBD2 as a possible D gene (7 bases). The CDR3 is made up of 13 amino acids. Germline CDR1 and CDR2: MNHEY and SVGAGI. V was cut by 9 bases and J by 5 bases, with 16 bases left in between. For the CDR3, the DNA is TGTGCCAGTACAGGGTGGGGAGGGGAGACCCAGTACTTC. Protein: CASTGWGGETQYF.

This clonotype was seen many times. This rearrangement joins TRBV4-1 to TRBJ1-1, with 8 bases fitting TRBD1. CDR1 MGHRA and CDR2 YSYEKL come from the germline V gene. The CDR3 has 11 residues. Losses at the gene ends were 4 bases for V and 10 bases for J; bases not matched to a gene: 2. CDR3 nucleotides: TGCGCCAGCAGCCGGGGGACAGGAGCTTTCTTT. This sequence encodes CASSRGTGAFF.